This entry lists 23 T cell receptor beta chains sequenced from one sample in a study of blood T cell repertoires in COVID-19. Using immunoSEQ multiplex PCR, the repertoire was profiled, and TCRdb retains in-frame clones only, with some absent. The table includes roughly 11,000 clones, more than 70% detected once. The sequenced sample consisted of peripheral blood. These receptors all stem from a human donor in a cohort sampled during active COVID-19.

The chain carries TRBV6-2 or TRBV6-3 and TRBJ1-2, with 9 bases identical to TRBD1. There are 13 residues in the CDR3. Germline lookup yields CDR1 MNHEY and CDR2 SVGEGT. V shed 2 bases, J shed 6 bases, and the junction held 1 base outside the gene matches. CDR3 loop: CASSYGQGNGYTF. The CDR3 DNA reads as TGTGCCAGCAGTTACGGACAGGGGAATGGCTACACCTTC.

The chain carries TRBV12-3 or TRBV12-4 and TRBJ2-3, with unresolved D. The CDR3 spans 13 residues. V lost 7 bases and J 8 bases, leaving 16 bases between the germline ends. The CDR3 is CASTTSRTSTQYF. In nucleotides, the CDR3 is TGTGCCAGCACCACCTCGCGCACCTCTACGCAGTATTTT.

The rearrangement uses TRBV4-3 and TRBJ2-2, with D possibly matching TRBD1 (6 bases). The CDR3 sequence is 16 residues long. V gave up 3 bases and J gave up 3 bases, with 14 bases separating them. Looked up from germline, CDR1 is LGHNA and CDR2 is YSLEER. CDR3: CASSHAGTLDTGELFF. The CDR3 coding sequence is TGCGCCAGCAGCCATGCCGGGACACTTGACACCGGGGAGCTGTTTTTT.

This sequence joins TRBV11-1 and TRBJ2-1; 14 bases are a match to TRBD2. The J segment lost 4 bases and the V segment lost 0 bases, leaving 5 bases of the junction unmatched. CDR1 and CDR2 from the germline V gene are SGHAT and FQDESV (reference sequence). The CDR3 covers 18 residues. The CDR3 DNA sequence: TGTGCCAGCAGCTTAGCGCAGACTAGCGGGGGGGGGTACAATGAGCAGTTCTTC. This translates into CASSLAQTSGGGYNEQFF.

The CDR3 nucleotides are TGCGCCAGCAGTTCCGGGACAGGGTCCTACGAGCAGTACTTC. It codes for CASSSGTGSYEQYF. The chain joins TRBV5-1 to TRBJ2-7, with TRBD1 identical over 9 bases. Germline V gene data show CDR1 as SGHRS and CDR2 as YFSETQ. V shed 5 bases, J shed 1 base, and the junction held 4 bases outside the gene matches. There are 14 residues in the CDR3.

The chain carries TRBV6-2 or TRBV6-3 and TRBJ2-5; unclear D gene. Germline-derived CDR1 and CDR2 are MNHEY and SVGEGT. The CDR3 contains 16 residues. V was cut by 0 bases and J by 1 base, with 12 bases left in between. The CDR3 loop reads CASSYSIVQPQETQYF. DNA of the CDR3: TGTGCCAGCAGTTACTCGATTGTACAGCCCCAAGAGACCCAGTACTTC.

The table lists this clone with a few counts. The chain carries TRBV5-6 and TRBJ2-3; 9 positions match TRBD2. Trimming at V came to 0 bases and at J to 2 bases, leaving 10 bases not matched to a gene. The CDR3 runs 18 residues. Germline lookup yields CDR1 SGHDT and CDR2 YYEEEE. The CDR3 region has the DNA TGTGCCAGCAGCTTGGTAGTTAGCGGGAGTGGGGACACAGATACGCAGTATTTT. Protein product: CASSLVVSGSGDTDTQYF.

The chain joins TRBV6-2 or TRBV6-3 to TRBJ2-2; 9 bases are a match to TRBD2. V shed 7 bases and J 5 bases; nucleotides not matched to a gene: 17. Germline lookup yields CDR1 MNHEY and CDR2 SVGEGT. The CDR3 covers 18 residues. The CDR3 bases are TGTGCCAGCACCCCCTCGCGCGGGGGGGTTGGTGGAACCGGGGAGCTGTTTTTT. Translation: CASTPSRGGVGGTGELFF.

This chain links TRBV6-2 or TRBV6-3 with TRBJ2-7; 10 bases agree with TRBD1. The CDR3 is 15 amino acids. The V and J ends lost 2 bases and 5 bases, in that order; junction bases with no gene match: 6. Germline CDR1 MNHEY, CDR2 SVGEGT. CDR3 sequence reads: CASSYRQGAVDEQYF. CDR3 DNA sequence: TGTGCCAGCAGTTACCGACAGGGGGCGGTGGACGAGCAGTACTTC.

The chain joins TRBV2 to TRBJ1-5; D remains ambiguous. The V gene's germline CDR1 is SNHLY and CDR2 FYNNEI. Trimming took 2 bases from V and 0 from J, leaving 11 bases between them. This CDR3 is 16 amino acids long. The CDR3 bases are TGTGCCAGCAGTGAATTCGGGTTAGGTAGCAATCAGCCCCAGCATTTT. It encodes CASSEFGLGSNQPQHF.

The rearrangement joins TRBV11-3 to TRBJ2-2, with 10 bases fitting TRBD2. CDR3 length: 16 residues. The V and J ends lost 3 bases and 3 bases, in that order; junction bases with no gene match: 4. Germline V gene sequence: CDR1 SGHNT, CDR2 YENEEA. This CDR3 reads CASSLLAGVDTGELFF. The CDR3 coding sequence is TGTGCCAGCAGCTTGCTAGCGGGAGTTGACACCGGGGAGCTGTTTTTT. The whole variable domain, filled in from reference TRBV11-3 and TRBJ2-2, reads EAGVVQSPRYKIIEKKQPVAFWCNPISGHNTLYWYLQNLGQGPELLIRYENEEAVDDSQLPKDRFSAERLKGVDSTLKIQPAELGDSAVYLCASSLLAGVDTGELFFGEGSRLTVL.

The genes are TRBV5-4 and TRBJ2-7; 14 bases match TRBD2. Germline V gene data show CDR1 as SGHNT and CDR2 as YYREEE (reference sequence). Trimming at V came to 4 bases and at J to 6 bases, leaving 6 bases not matched to a gene. This CDR3 spans 15 amino acids. The CDR3 loop is CASSAGLAGVGEQYF. Here the CDR3 DNA reads TGTGCCAGCAGCGCGGGACTAGCGGGAGTCGGCGAGCAGTACTTC. The full variable domain, in which reference TRBV5-4 and TRBJ2-7 provide the parts outside the CDR3, is ETGVTQSPTHLIKTRGQQVTLRCSSQSGHNTVSWYQQALGQGPQFIFQYYREEENGRGNFPPRFSGLQFPNYSSELNVNALELDDSALYLCASSAGLAGVGEQYFGPGTRLTVT.

V gene TRBV7-3 combines with J gene TRBJ2-1, with a tentative D call TRBD2 (5 bases). Germline CDR1 SGHTA, CDR2 FQGTGA. CDR3 length: 14 residues. The V gene lost 5 bases and the J gene lost 8 bases, with 16 bases spanning the gap. Here the CDR3 DNA reads TGTGCCAGCAGCCCAAACGGGCGGGCTGATGAGCAGTTCTTC. Protein product: CASSPNGRADEQFF.

The V call is TRBV6-2 or TRBV6-3, the J call TRBJ2-5; no clear D gene. V lost 5 bases and J 0 bases, leaving 4 bases between the germline ends. The germline V gene encodes CDR1 MNHEY and CDR2 SVGEGT. This CDR3 region has 12 residues. CDR3 nucleotides: TGTGCCAGCAGTCGGTACCAAGAGACCCAGTACTTC. It encodes CASSRYQETQYF.

DNA of the CDR3: TGTGCCAGCAGCGTCCCGGGAGCTAGCCGAAACAATGAGCAGTTCTTC. It is translated as CASSVPGASRNNEQFF. The rearrangement links TRBV3-1 (or the pseudogene TRBV3-2) to TRBJ2-1, with a tentative D call TRBD2 (6 bases). The CDR3 loop spans 16 amino acids. Trimming cost V 5 bases and J 5 bases, with 19 bases left between them. The germline CDR1 and CDR2 sequences are LGHDT and YNNKEL (reference sequence).

The rearrangement links TRBV19 to TRBJ2-1; maybe TRBD2 (6 bases). Trimming shortened V by 5 bases and J by 9 bases, and 29 bases separated the two germline ends. CDR3 length equals 18 residues. Germline CDR1 is LNHDA and CDR2 is SQIVND (reference sequence). The CDR3 nucleotides are TGTGCCAGTAGTGGTCCGAACCGGGGGAGGATGTATCGGGGTGAGCAGTTCTTC. It is translated as CASSGPNRGRMYRGEQFF. The variable domain in full, completed from reference TRBV19 and TRBJ2-1, reads DGGITQSPKYLFRKEGQNVTLSCEQNLNHDAMYWYRQDPGQGLRLIYYSQIVNDFQKGDIAEGYSVSREKKESFPLTVTSAQKNPTAFYLCASSGPNRGRMYRGEQFFGPGTRLTVL.

This clone was detected only a few times. This chain connects TRBV5-1 to TRBJ2-3, with D possibly being TRBD2 (6 bases). Deletions cut 3 bases from V and 1 base from J, with 12 bases between. The CDR3 spans 15 residues. The V gene's germline CDR1 is SGHRS and CDR2 YFSETQ. The CDR3 DNA reads TGCGCCAGCAGCTCGACCGGGACTGGCACAGATACGCAGTATTTT. Its protein is CASSSTGTGTDTQYF.

The chain links TRBV14 to TRBJ2-3, with unresolved D. With 1 base removed from V and 0 bases from J, the gap between germline ends came to 17 bases. The CDR3 totals 18 residues. CDR1 and CDR2 (germline): SGHDN, FVKESK. The CDR3 region has the DNA TGTGCCAGCAGCCAAGCCAAAGTGCGCGGCTCTAGCACAGATACGCAGTATTTT. Its translation is CASSQAKVRGSSTDTQYF.

This chain links TRBV15 with TRBJ2-4; 10 nucleotides agree with TRBD1. Trimming cost V 2 bases and J 7 bases; bases outside gene matches: 2. This CDR3 has 14 amino acids. From germline, CDR1 is LNHNV and CDR2 YYDKDF (reference sequence). CDR3 nucleotide sequence: TGTGCCACCAGCAGAAGGACAGGGGGGAACATTCAGTACTTC. The encoded protein is CATSRRTGGNIQYF.

CDR3 in amino acids: CASSLGRAIANYGYTF. CDR3 nucleotide sequence: TGCGCCAGCAGCTTGGGGCGAGCGATAGCTAACTATGGCTACACCTTC. The chain has TRBV5-1 and TRBJ1-2, with D unclear. The V gene lost 0 bases and the J gene lost 0 bases, with 12 bases spanning the gap. The CDR3 is made up of 16 amino acids. In germline, CDR1 is SGHRS, CDR2 YFSETQ.

The chain recombines TRBV6-4 with TRBJ1-2; tentative D call: TRBD1 (5 bases). The germline V gene encodes CDR1 MRHNA and CDR2 SNTAGT. The CDR3 extends over 13 amino acids. Trimming stripped 3 bases from V and 4 bases from J, with 9 bases between. The CDR3 DNA reads TGTGCCAGCAGTGAAATTCAGGGCTATGGCTACACCTTC. Its protein product is CASSEIQGYGYTF.

The chain carries TRBV10-3 and TRBJ1-2; 9 bases map to TRBD1. The V and J ends lost 0 bases and 5 bases, in that order; junction bases with no gene match: 7. This CDR3 region has 16 residues. Germline CDR1 reads ENHRY; CDR2 reads SYGVKD. The chain's CDR3 is CAISESKWDRDYGYTF. CDR3 nucleotides: TGTGCCATCAGTGAGTCGAAGTGGGACAGGGATTATGGCTACACCTTC.

The CDR3 sequence is CASSLTGRGRGNTEAFF. The CDR3 coding sequence is TGTGCCAGCAGCTTAACGGGCAGGGGGCGCGGCAACACTGAAGCTTTCTTT. This chain joins TRBV7-2 and TRBJ1-1; 8 nucleotides agree with TRBD1. The CDR3 contains 17 residues. J gave up 2 bases and V 2 bases, and 10 bases lay outside the gene matches. Germline lookup yields CDR1 SGHTA and CDR2 FQGNSA. The whole variable domain, filled in from reference TRBV7-2 and TRBJ1-1, reads GAGVSQSPSNKVTEKGKDVELRCDPISGHTALYWYRQSLGQGLEFLIYFQGNSAPDKSGLPSDRFSAERTGGSVSTLTIQRTQQEDSAVYLCASSLTGRGRGNTEAFFGQGTRLTVV.